Included here is one T cell receptor beta chain sequence, with context. This entry is derived from a study of T-cell memory formation after mild COVID-19. Study background: The two donors had largely donor-specific TCR clusters.

TCRdb re-derived calls from the 5' RACE reads in MiXCR, one entry per CDR3 protein. Seen here are some 450,000 distinct CDR3 sequences, over 15% observed once, and the top ten hold roughly 8.4%. The sequenced material came from PBMCs or a T cell subset sorted from them (not recorded which). The receptor was isolated from an adult woman who had mild COVID-19 (a few samples of this study predate the infection). Cell type and time point are not known.

CDR3 amino acids: CSSRPMNTEAFF. CDR3 nucleotide sequence: TGCAGCTCCCGCCCGATGAACACTGAAGCTTTCTTT. This chain links TRBV29-1 with TRBJ1-1, with D uncertain. The length of the CDR3 is 12 residues. V was trimmed by 8 bases and J by 0 bases, leaving 10 bases between them. Germline V gives CDR1 SQVTM, CDR2 ANQGSEA. The variable domain in full, with the rest retrieved from reference TRBV29-1 and TRBJ1-1, is SAVISQKPSRDICQRGTSLTIQCQVDSQVTMMFWYRQQPGQSLTLIATANQGSEATYESGFVIDKFPISRPNLTFSTLTVSNMSPEDSSIYLCSSRPMNTEAFFGQGTRLTVV.